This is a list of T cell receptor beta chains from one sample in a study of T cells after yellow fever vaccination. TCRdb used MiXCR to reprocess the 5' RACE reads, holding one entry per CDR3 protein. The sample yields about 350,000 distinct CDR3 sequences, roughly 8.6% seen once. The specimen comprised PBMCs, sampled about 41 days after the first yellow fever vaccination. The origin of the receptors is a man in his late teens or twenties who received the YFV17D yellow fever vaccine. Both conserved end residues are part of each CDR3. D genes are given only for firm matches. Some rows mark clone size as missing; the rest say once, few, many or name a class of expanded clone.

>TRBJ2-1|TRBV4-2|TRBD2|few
CASSQVRTSGGAGEQFF
TGTGCCAGCAGCCAAGTGAGGACTAGCGGGGGGGCGGGTGAGCAGTTCTTC
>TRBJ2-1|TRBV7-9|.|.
CASSLALVTHNEQFF
TGTGCCAGCAGCTTAGCGTTGGTCACCCACAATGAGCAGTTCTTC
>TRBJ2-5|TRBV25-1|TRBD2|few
CASSVGTSGGTPLWGETQYF
TGTGCCAGTAGCGTTGGGACTAGCGGGGGGACCCCCTTGTGGGGAGAGACCCAGTACTTC
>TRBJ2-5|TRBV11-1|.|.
CASSFDYHQETQYF
TGTGCCAGCAGCTTCGACTATCACCAAGAGACCCAGTACTTC
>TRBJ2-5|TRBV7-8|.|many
CASSLGFETQYF
TGTGCCAGCAGCTTAGGGTTCGAGACCCAGTACTTC
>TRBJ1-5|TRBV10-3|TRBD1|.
CAIRGQGAHQPQHF
TGTGCCATCAGGGGACAGGGGGCGCATCAGCCCCAGCATTTT
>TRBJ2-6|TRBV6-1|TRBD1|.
CASSEIPTDRGIGANVLTF
TGTGCCAGCAGTGAAATCCCGACGGACAGGGGGATCGGGGCCAACGTCCTGACTTTC
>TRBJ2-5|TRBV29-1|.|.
CSVDFDMGGGGETQYF
TGCAGCGTTGATTTCGATATGGGGGGCGGTGGGGAGACCCAGTACTTC
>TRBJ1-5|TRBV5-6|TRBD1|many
CASSLRQGSGNQPQHF
TGTGCCAGCAGCTTGCGACAGGGGTCCGGCAATCAGCCCCAGCATTTT
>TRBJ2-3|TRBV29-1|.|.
CSVRGGDRIPNPSTDTQYF
TGCAGCGTGAGGGGGGGGGACAGGATTCCCAATCCTAGCACAGATACGCAGTATTTT
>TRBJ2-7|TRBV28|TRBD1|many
CASSGGQNYEQYF
TGTGCCAGCAGTGGGGGACAGAACTACGAGCAGTACTTC
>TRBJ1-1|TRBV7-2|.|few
CASSLAGRSVPRAFF
TGTGCCAGCAGCTTAGCCGGCCGGTCAGTTCCCAGAGCTTTCTTT
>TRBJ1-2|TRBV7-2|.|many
CASSFKSGLPNYGYTF
TGTGCCAGCAGCTTCAAATCAGGTCTCCCCAACTATGGCTACACCTTC
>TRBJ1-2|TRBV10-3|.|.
CAISVEGKPNYGYTF
TGTGCCATCAGTGTGGAAGGAAAGCCTAACTATGGCTACACCTTC
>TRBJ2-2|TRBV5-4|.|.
CASSLVGGRSGELFF
TGTGCCAGCAGCTTGGTGGGGGGAAGGAGCGGGGAGCTGTTTTTT
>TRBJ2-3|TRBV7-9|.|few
CASSLAVDGTDTQYF
TGTGCCAGCAGCTTAGCGGTGGATGGCACAGATACGCAGTATTTT
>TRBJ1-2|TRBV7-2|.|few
CASSFSSGVSPYYGYTF
TGTGCCAGCAGCTTTTCATCAGGGGTGAGCCCCTACTATGGCTACACCTTC
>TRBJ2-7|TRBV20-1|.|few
CSARDPAGSLDEQYF
TGCAGTGCTAGAGATCCCGCGGGTTCCCTAGACGAGCAGTACTTC
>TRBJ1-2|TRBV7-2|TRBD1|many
CASSTQQGVYGYTF
TGTGCCAGCAGCACGCAACAGGGGGTCTATGGCTACACCTTC
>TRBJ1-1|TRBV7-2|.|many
CASSSSTSFAEAFF
TGTGCCAGCAGCTCCTCGACGAGCTTCGCTGAAGCTTTCTTT
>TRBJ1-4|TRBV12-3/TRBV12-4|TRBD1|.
CASSFDRDGEKLFF
TGTGCCAGCAGCTTCGACAGGGATGGTGAAAAACTGTTTTTT
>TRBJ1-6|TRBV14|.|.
CASSPSRASPLHF
TGTGCCAGCAGCCCATCCAGGGCTTCACCCCTCCACTTT
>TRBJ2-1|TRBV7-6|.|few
CASTQQGYASYNEQFF
TGTGCCAGCACCCAACAGGGCTATGCTTCCTACAATGAGCAGTTCTTC
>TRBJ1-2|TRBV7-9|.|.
CASSSSSSPSYTF
TGTGCCAGCAGCTCCTCCAGTAGCCCAAGCTACACCTTC
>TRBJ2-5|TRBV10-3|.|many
CAISESETQYF
TGTGCCATCAGTGAGTCCGAGACCCAGTACTTC
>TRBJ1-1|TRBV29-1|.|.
CSAWDGLDFF
TGCAGTGCCTGGGACGGTCTCGATTTCTTT
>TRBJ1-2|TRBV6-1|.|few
CASSLVVGRESGYTF
TGTGCCAGCAGCCTAGTGGTCGGCAGGGAAAGTGGCTACACCTTC
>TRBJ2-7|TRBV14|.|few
CASSQDSLEQYF
TGTGCCAGCAGCCAAGATTCCCTCGAGCAGTACTTC
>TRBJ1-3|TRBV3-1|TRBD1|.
CASSQYYRGNSGNTIYF
TGTGCCAGCAGCCAATACTACAGGGGAAACTCTGGAAACACCATATATTTT
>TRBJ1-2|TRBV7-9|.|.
CASSLPQGHGYTF
TGTGCCAGCAGCTTACCCCAGGGCCATGGCTACACCTTC
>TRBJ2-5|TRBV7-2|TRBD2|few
CASSFALAGIFETQYF
TGTGCCAGCAGCTTCGCACTAGCGGGGATTTTCGAGACCCAGTACTTC
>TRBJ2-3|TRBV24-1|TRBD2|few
CATSDFRGGTDTQYF
TGTGCCACCAGTGATTTTCGGGGGGGAACAGATACGCAGTATTTT
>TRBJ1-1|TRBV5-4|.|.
CASSRDGNTEAFF
TGTGCCAGCAGCCGGGATGGGAACACTGAAGCTTTCTTT
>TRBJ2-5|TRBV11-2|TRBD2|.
CASSLVPPSGGAKETQYF
TGTGCCAGCAGCTTAGTCCCCCCTAGCGGGGGGGCTAAAGAGACCCAGTACTTC
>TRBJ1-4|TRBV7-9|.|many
CASSHGPGAGEKLFF
TGTGCCAGCAGCCATGGACCAGGGGCTGGGGAAAAACTGTTTTTT
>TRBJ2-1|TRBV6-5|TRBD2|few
CASSYRGGGVDNEQFF
TGTGCCAGCAGTTACCGCGGGGGGGGAGTTGACAATGAGCAGTTCTTC
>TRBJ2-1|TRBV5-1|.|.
CASSPDSTNEQFF
TGCGCCAGCAGTCCAGACTCGACCAATGAGCAGTTCTTC
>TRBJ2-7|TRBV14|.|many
CASSPEGFSYEQYF
TGTGCCAGCAGCCCGGAGGGCTTTTCCTACGAGCAGTACTTC
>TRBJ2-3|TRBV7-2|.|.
CASSLRAAGTQYF
TGTGCCAGCAGCTTACGGGCGGCGGGTACGCAGTATTTT